This entry lists 9 T cell receptor beta chains sequenced from one sample in a study of human versus mouse CDR3 diversity and MHC coevolution. Profiling relied on immunoSEQ multiplex PCR, and the TCRdb table lists in-frame clones only, not all of them. The data hold some 82,000 clones, with 93% observed a single time. The sequencing input was naive CD4+ T cells from blood. Indicated subset: CD45RO-negative CD62L-positive naive CD4 T cells. The origin of the receptors is a person aged 25 to 69 in good health.

The chain has TRBV27 and TRBJ2-2; a weak D match, TRBD1 (6 bases). V was pared by 7 bases and J by 3 bases, with 15 bases between. CDR1 is MNHEY, CDR2 SMNVEV, per germline (reference sequence). The CDR3 is made up of 15 amino acids. The CDR3 nucleotides are TGTGCCAGCACCTTCTTGGGGGCCCACACCGGGGAGCTGTTTTTT. It is translated as CASTFLGAHTGELFF.

This clone has only a few counts. The chain uses TRBV5-1 and TRBJ1-3; D unresolved. This CDR3 has 13 residues. CDR1 is SGHRS, CDR2 YFSETQ, per germline. V lost 4 bases to trimming and J lost 8 bases, with 13 bases between them. CDR3 sequence reads: CASSPVGSDTIYF. DNA for the CDR3: TGCGCCAGCAGCCCTGTAGGGAGCGACACCATATATTTT.

The rearrangement uses TRBV30 and TRBJ2-7, with a tentative D call TRBD1 (5 bases). The CDR3 is made up of 12 amino acids. Between the trimmed V and J ends, which lost 8 bases and 4 bases, there was a span of 15 bases. Germline assignment: CDR1 GTSNPN and CDR2 SVGIG (reference sequence). The CDR3 spells CATVGGAYEQYF. CDR3 DNA sequence: TGTGCCACCGTGGGTGGGGCATACGAGCAGTACTTC.

The CDR3: CASSLTRDISNQPQHF. The DNA for the CDR3 is TGTGCCAGCAGTCTAACCCGGGACATAAGCAATCAGCCCCAGCATTTT. The chain couples TRBV6-6 to TRBJ1-5; D is perhaps TRBD1 (6 bases). Germline V CDR1 and CDR2: MNHNY, SVGAGI (reference sequence). V gave up 5 bases and J gave up 1 base, with 15 bases separating them. This CDR3 region has 16 residues.

The V call is TRBV4-2, the J call TRBJ2-5; no clear D gene. Trimming removed 3 bases from V and 3 bases from J, with 8 bases in between. The CDR3 is 13 amino acids. CDR1 LGHNA and CDR2 YNFKEQ come from the germline V gene. The chain's CDR3 is CASSQASEETQYF. CDR3 nucleotide sequence: TGTGCCAGCAGCCAGGCCTCCGAAGAGACCCAGTACTTC.

This clone was seen just once. The chain links TRBV5-4 to TRBJ2-5; TRBD2 is a possible D gene (7 bases). Germline values: CDR1 SGHNT, CDR2 YYREEE (reference sequence). The CDR3 sequence is 15 residues long. V was shortened by 0 bases and J by 4 bases, with 13 bases between the two germline ends. The CDR3 spells CASSLASGGGETQYF. DNA of the CDR3: TGTGCCAGCAGCTTGGCCTCGGGGGGCGGAGAGACCCAGTACTTC.

The chain recombines TRBV7-3 with TRBJ2-5, with unresolved D. The DNA end lines up better with TRBJ2-7; the J call may be wrong. The length of the CDR3 is 15 residues. Germline CDR1 reads SGHTA; CDR2 reads FQGTGA. CDR3 in DNA: TGTGCCAGCAGCACAATGCCAGGCGTCGGCTACGAGCAGTACTTC. It is translated as CASSTMPGVGYEQYF.

The chain couples TRBV28 to TRBJ2-3; TRBD2 matches at 10 bases. This CDR3 has 16 residues. Unmatched junction bases numbered 8, after V lost 6 bases and J lost 2 bases. Germline assignment: CDR1 MDHEN and CDR2 SYDVKM. The CDR3 reads CASRLQSGRATDTQYF. CDR3 nucleotides: TGTGCCAGCAGGCTTCAGAGCGGGAGGGCCACAGATACGCAGTATTTT.

Only a few counts were recorded for this clone. This chain joins TRBV6-1 and TRBJ2-7; 9 nucleotides match TRBD1. The CDR3 contains 15 residues. V lost 1 base, J lost 3 bases, and 4 bases stayed unmatched. The germline V gene has CDR1 MNHNS and CDR2 SASEGT. The CDR3 DNA reads TGTGCCAGCAGTGAAGAGGACAGGGGACTCTACGAGCAGTACTTC. It is translated as CASSEEDRGLYEQYF.